This entry lists 10 T cell receptor beta chains sequenced from one sample in a study of OX40 agonist ivuxolimab in advanced cancers. TCRdb's copy holds only in-frame clones and misses some; the assay was immunoSEQ multiplex PCR. Of just over 40,000 clones in the sample, approximately 89% were seen once. This sample comprised CD4+ or CD8+ T cells sorted from blood, obtained in a trial of the OX40 agonist ivuxolimab. The receptors derive from an adult with an advanced solid tumor such as melanoma, head and neck, liver or kidney cancer.

J is TRBJ2-3 and V is TRBV7-3; 8 nucleotides align to TRBD1. Looked up from germline, CDR1 is SGHTA and CDR2 is FQGTGA. V trimming: 4 bases; J trimming: 0 bases; junction bases outside the gene matches: 3. The CDR3 consists of 15 residues. CDR3 residues: CASSWTGQSTDTQYF. The DNA of the CDR3 is TGTGCCAGCAGCTGGACAGGGCAAAGCACAGATACGCAGTATTTT.

V gene TRBV27 combines with J gene TRBJ1-1, with no clear D. Germline assignment: CDR1 MNHEY and CDR2 SMNVEV (reference sequence). This CDR3 has 14 residues. The V and J ends lost 2 bases and 3 bases respectively, with 10 bases between them. The CDR3 is CASSLDHAHTEAFF. The CDR3 bases are TGTGCCAGCAGTTTAGATCACGCTCACACTGAAGCTTTCTTT.

This clone is a singleton in its sample. The V gene is TRBV7-8, the J gene TRBJ1-2; 10 bases match TRBD1. The V gene end was trimmed by 4 bases and the J gene end by 8 bases; junction bases not matched to a gene: 4. This CDR3 contains 13 residues. CDR1 and CDR2 (germline): SGHVS, FQNEAQ. The CDR3 DNA reads as TGTGCCAGCAGCTACCGGGACAGGGGAGGCTACACCTTC. It encodes CASSYRDRGGYTF. The entire variable domain, with the rest obtained from reference TRBV7-8 and TRBJ1-2, is as follows: GAGVSQSPRYKVAKRGQDVALRCDPISGHVSLFWYQQALGQGPEFLTYFQNEAQLDKSGLPSDRFFAERPEGSVSTLKIQRTQQEDSAVYLCASSYRDRGGYTFGSGTRLTVV.

The V call is TRBV28, the J call TRBJ2-7; TRBD2 matches at 10 bases. CDR1 and CDR2 from the germline V gene are MDHEN and SYDVKM. This CDR3 has 16 residues. Germline trimming cut 3 bases from V and 3 bases from J; bases unmatched to any gene: 8. The chain's CDR3 is CASSFHRTSGSYEQYF. CDR3 sequence (DNA): TGTGCCAGCAGTTTCCACCGGACTAGCGGTAGCTACGAGCAGTACTTC.

This chain links TRBV27 with TRBJ2-5; TRBD2 matches 8 bases. The better agreement between TRBJ2-7 and the DNA end casts doubt on the J call. This CDR3 contains 15 residues. The germline V gene encodes CDR1 MNHEY and CDR2 SMNVEV (reference sequence). In nucleotides, the CDR3 is TGTGCCAGCAGTTGGTACGCGGGGGGTTCCTACGAGCAGTACTTC. The encoded protein is CASSWYAGGSYEQYF.

The V and J genes are TRBV15 and TRBJ1-2; D remains unclear. V was pared by 0 bases and J by 3 bases, with 8 bases between. The CDR3 loop spans 14 amino acids. The germline V gene encodes CDR1 LNHNV and CDR2 YYDKDF (reference sequence). The CDR3 nucleotides read TGTGCCACCAGCAGAGAACACAAGGACTATGGCTACACCTTC. Translation gives CATSREHKDYGYTF.

V is TRBV28 and J is TRBJ2-3; no definite D call. The CDR3 runs to 14 residues. Trimming shortened V by 3 bases and J by 0 bases, and 7 bases separated the two germline ends. CDR1 is MDHEN, CDR2 SYDVKM, per germline. In nucleotides, the CDR3 is TGTGCCAGCAGTTTGGAACAGAGCACAGATACGCAGTATTTT. Its translation: CASSLEQSTDTQYF.

This chain joins TRBV19 and TRBJ2-2; 7 bases line up with TRBD1. Germline trimming cut 0 bases from V and 2 bases from J; bases unmatched to any gene: 9. This CDR3 region has 18 residues. Germline values: CDR1 LNHDA, CDR2 SQIVND (reference sequence). CDR3 in amino acids: CASSIDHGTAFNTGELFF. For the CDR3, the DNA is TGTGCCAGTAGTATAGATCACGGGACAGCCTTCAACACCGGGGAGCTGTTTTTT.

V gene TRBV11-2 combines with J gene TRBJ2-1; 12 nucleotides match TRBD2. Trimming took 3 bases from V and 0 from J; bases not matched to a gene: 6. Germline V gene lookup returns CDR1 SGHAT and CDR2 FQNNGV. The CDR3 has 18 amino acids. The CDR3 here is CASSLVLAGGSSYNEQFF. In nucleotides, the CDR3 is TGTGCCAGCAGCTTGGTTCTAGCGGGAGGGAGCTCCTACAATGAGCAGTTCTTC.

The chain employs TRBV7-5 and TRBJ2-7; the table's D call, TRBD2, was not checked against the DNA. TRBV7-5 is flagged as a pseudogene. There are 23 residues in the CDR3. CDR3 sequence: CARSFHRGTALETSGGDLYEQYF. The CDR3 bases are TGTGCCAGAAGCTTTCACAGGGGAACGGCTTTGGAGACTAGCGGGGGGGACCTCTACGAGCAGTACTTC.